Included here is one T cell receptor beta chain sequence, with context. Its specificity is not known. The data belong to a study of T cells after yellow fever vaccination. Study overall: The fractions with low cell numbers were processed using SMART-Seq v4 Ultra Low Input. Notes on the study in general: Just a small share of clonotypes turned up in the CD4 compartment as well as the CD8 compartment.

The authors made TCR cDNA by 5'RACE template switching, adding a universal primer site and UMIs. TCRdb analysed the 5' RACE reads with MiXCR anew, one entry per CDR3 protein. The sample has about 630,000 distinct CDR3 sequences, 9% to 15% seen once. The source of this sequence is a man under 40 who received the YFV17D yellow fever vaccine. Specimen: PBMCs, collected on the day of the yellow fever booster vaccination.

CDR3 nucleotide sequence: TGCAGTGCTAGAGACCAACTAGCGGTGTACAATGAGCAGTTCTTC. Translating gives CSARDQLAVYNEQFF. The chain uses TRBV20-1 and TRBJ2-1; 8 bases line up with TRBD2. The CDR3 extends over 15 amino acids. V was pared by 0 bases and J by 4 bases, with 5 bases of the junction left unmatched. Germline V gives CDR1 DFQATT, CDR2 SNEGSKA (reference sequence).